This T cell receptor (beta chain) was obtained from a study of identical twins. On this clonotype: A single base separates this from a much larger clone, so it may be a read error. No DNA is shown, since the ends of the CDR3 on it are uncertain; the CDR3 is the one TCRdb lists.

Each CDR3 protein gets one entry after TCRdb re-called the 5' RACE reads with MiXCR. The table has about 1.7 million distinct CDR3 sequences, around 33% seen once. The sequenced sample was cord blood. The source of this sequence is a newborn girl in good health.

The CDR3 sequence: CSVGEGNQPRHF. The gene calls are TRBV29-1 and TRBJ1-5. Germline assignment: CDR1 SQVTM and CDR2 ANQGSEA. The CDR3 is made up of 12 amino acids, end residues included.